These 17 T cell receptor beta chains were all obtained from the same sample, sequenced in a study of read filtering for tumor transcriptome and immune sequencing. This library used around 400 ng RNA and molecular barcoded adaptors spanning alpha/delta and beta/gamma chains. One entry per CDR3 protein, called by TCRdb with MiXCR from the reads. This table has about 62,000 distinct CDR3 sequences, about 19% appearing once. The sample consisted of a population of CD138-negative cells sorted from bone marrow. All receptors derive from a donor aged 40 or older with multiple myeloma.

This clonotype has ten or more counts. The V gene is TRBV27, the J gene TRBJ2-5; possibly TRBD1 for D (5 bases). The germline CDR1 and CDR2 sequences are MNHEY and SMNVEV (reference sequence). With 6 bases removed from V and 4 bases from J, the gap between germline ends came to 21 bases. There are 16 residues in the CDR3. The CDR3 nucleotides read TGTGCCAGCAGCCAACGAGTATCAAGGGGTTCAGAGACCCAGTACTTC. This encodes CASSQRVSRGSETQYF.

This clonotype has a count of ten or more. The V gene is TRBV20-1, the J gene TRBJ2-1; the match to TRBD1 covers 8 bases. This CDR3 is 16 amino acids long. Per germline, CDR1 DFQATT and CDR2 SNEGSKA (reference sequence). V trimming: 0 bases; J trimming: 0 bases; junction bases outside the gene matches: 4. The CDR3 DNA follows: TGCAGTGCTAGAGATACCGGACAGGGCTCCTACAATGAGCAGTTCTTC. Its translation is CSARDTGQGSYNEQFF.

This clonotype has a count of ten or more. V and J are TRBV19 and TRBJ2-5; no reliable D call. CDR1 and CDR2 from the germline V gene are LNHDA and SQIVND (reference sequence). V gave up 3 bases and J gave up 1 base, with 0 bases separating them. This CDR3 is built from 11 residues. The CDR3 here is CASSIQETQYF. The CDR3, as DNA: TGTGCCAGTAGTATCCAAGAGACCCAGTACTTC.

In this sample, this clonotype turned up a few times. The gene calls are TRBV28 and TRBJ2-3, with D perhaps matching TRBD2 (6 bases). CDR1 MDHEN and CDR2 SYDVKM come from the germline V gene. The CDR3 has 15 residues. Trimming cost V 3 bases and J 8 bases, with 18 bases left between them. As DNA, the CDR3 is TGTGCCAGCAGTTTCAGTCTAGCGACCACGGGTACGCAGTATTTT. Its translation is CASSFSLATTGTQYF.

Here the CDR3 reads CASSIRTVNTEAFF. CDR3 in DNA: TGTGCCAGCAGCATTCGGACAGTGAACACTGAAGCTTTCTTT. The chain links TRBV7-8 to TRBJ1-1, with a possible D match to TRBD1 (6 bases). Trimming removed 5 bases from V and 0 bases from J, with 10 bases in between. The length of the CDR3 is 14 residues. Germline CDR1 and CDR2: SGHVS and FQNEAQ.

In regard to this clonotype: Germline and junction disagree at one end, which may indicate a read error. V usage is TRBV5-1 and J usage is TRBJ2-5; D perhaps matches TRBD2 (6 bases). This CDR3 has 16 residues. From germline, CDR1 is SGHRS and CDR2 YFSETQ. The CDR3 protein is CACSLAGAGQQRTQYF. The CDR3 DNA reads TGCGCCTGCAGCTTGGCAGGAGCGGGCCAACAGCGGACCCAGTACTTC.

The table lists this clonotype with many counts. The chain employs TRBV6-2 or TRBV6-3 and TRBJ1-6; TRBD1 agrees at 9 bases. Germline V lookup: CDR1 MNHEY, CDR2 SVGEGT. With V trimmed by 5 bases and J by 1 base, 9 bases remained unmatched. This CDR3 is built from 18 residues. As DNA, the CDR3 is TGTGCCAGCAGTCTTCGGGACAGGGTGGCTTCCTATAATTCACCCCTCCACTTT. It translates to CASSLRDRVASYNSPLHF.

As for this clonotype: The junction departs from germline at one end; a sequencing error may be responsible. V usage is TRBV6-2 or TRBV6-3 and J usage is TRBJ2-1, with D unclear. This CDR3 contains 13 residues. Germline V gives CDR1 MNHEY, CDR2 SVGEGT. DNA for the CDR3: TGTGCCAGCACCCAGCCCACTGGCAATGAGAAGCTCTTC. Protein product: CASTQPTGNEKLF.

This clonotype was picked up many times. This sequence joins TRBV7-9 and TRBJ2-1; D remains ambiguous. V lost 6 bases to trimming and J lost 12 bases, with 15 bases between them. The CDR3 spans 12 residues. Germline CDR1 SEHNR, CDR2 FQNEAQ (reference sequence). CDR3 sequence reads: CASSTVRSVQFF. In nucleotides, the CDR3 is TGTGCCAGCAGTACCGTCCGAAGTGTGCAGTTCTTC.

In its sample, this clonotype was seen many times. V is TRBV12-3 or TRBV12-4 and J is TRBJ2-1; TRBD1 aligns across 12 bases. Losses at the gene ends were 5 bases for V and 10 bases for J; bases not matched to a gene: 12. The CDR3 covers 16 residues. CDR3 amino acids: CASSPPGTGGLLEQFF. In nucleotides, the CDR3 is TGTGCCAGCAGTCCCCCCGGGACAGGGGGCCTTTTAGAGCAGTTCTTC.

With respect to this clonotype: At one end, the junction sequence differs from germline, possibly due to a read error. The chain has TRBV7-9 and TRBJ2-1; D uncertain. CDR1 is SEHNR, CDR2 FQNEAQ, per germline (reference sequence). The CDR3 extends over 13 amino acids. DNA for the CDR3: TGTGCCAGCAGCTTAGATGGGTTCGGTGAGCAGCCCTTC. Protein product: CASSLDGFGEQPF. The full variable domain, rest sourced from reference TRBV7-9 and TRBJ2-1, is DTGVSQNPRHKITKRGQNVTFRCDPISEHNRLYWYRQTLGQGPEFLTYFQNEAQLEKSRLLSDRFSAERPKGSFSTLEIQRTEQGDSAMYLCASSLDGFGEQPFGPGTRLTVL.

This clonotype was detected many times. This chain connects TRBV2 to TRBJ2-1; 7 nucleotides line up with TRBD1. Germline CDR1 and CDR2: SNHLY and FYNNEI. The CDR3 covers 14 residues. Trimming removed 6 bases from V and 3 bases from J; junction bases left unmatched: 5. CDR3 DNA sequence: TGTGCCAGCAGGCCAGGGACAGACTACAATGAGCAGTTCTTC. Protein sequence: CASRPGTDYNEQFF.

This clonotype was recorded many times. V and J are TRBV6-1 and TRBJ2-5; possibly TRBD1 or TRBD2 for D (5 bases each). The CDR3 is 15 amino acids. The V gene's germline CDR1 is MNHNS and CDR2 SASEGT. V lost 1 base to trimming and J lost 1 base, with 10 bases between them. The CDR3 coding sequence is TGTGCCAGCAGTGAAGACGGGACCCTCCAAGAGACCCAGTACTTC. Its protein is CASSEDGTLQETQYF.

This clonotype has a handful of counts. A much more abundant neighbour one base away suggests this may be a read error. V and J are TRBV28 and TRBJ1-1; unclear D gene. The CDR3 spans 13 residues. Germline V gene lookup returns CDR1 MDHEN and CDR2 SYDVKM. V lost 8 bases, J lost 0 bases, and 10 bases lay in between. CDR3 region: CASAPILNTEAFF. The CDR3 nucleotides read TGTGCCAGCGCCCCCATTTTGAACACTGAAGCTTTCTTT.

This clonotype was observed a single time. V usage is TRBV6-6 and J usage is TRBJ2-1, with TRBD2 identical over 8 bases. V dropped 6 bases and J dropped 0; count of bases not matched to a gene: 19. The CDR3 is 20 amino acids. Germline CDR1 and CDR2: MNHNY and SVGAGI (reference sequence). CDR3 DNA sequence: TGTGCCAGCAGCCCTTGGGGAGAACAGCGGGAGTATCTCTCCTACAATGAGCAGTTCTTC. This translates into CASSPWGEQREYLSYNEQFF.

This clonotype was seen at least ten times. The chain links TRBV4-1 to TRBJ2-2; the match to TRBD2 covers 8 bases. The CDR3 spans 16 residues. Germline V lookup: CDR1 MGHRA, CDR2 YSYEKL. Trimming took 3 bases from V and 4 from J; bases not matched to a gene: 7. In DNA form, the CDR3 reads TGCGCCAGCAGCCACCCGGGACTAGTCATCACCGGGGAGCTGTTTTTT. This encodes CASSHPGLVITGELFF.

This clonotype occurred many times. The V call is TRBV12-3 or TRBV12-4, the J call TRBJ2-7, with D hard to call. The CDR3 contains 13 residues. Trimming took off 7 bases at V and 3 bases at J, with 13 bases between the two ends. The CDR3 region is CASTRGRSYEQYF. The CDR3 DNA reads as TGTGCCAGCACCAGAGGACGGAGCTACGAGCAGTACTTC.